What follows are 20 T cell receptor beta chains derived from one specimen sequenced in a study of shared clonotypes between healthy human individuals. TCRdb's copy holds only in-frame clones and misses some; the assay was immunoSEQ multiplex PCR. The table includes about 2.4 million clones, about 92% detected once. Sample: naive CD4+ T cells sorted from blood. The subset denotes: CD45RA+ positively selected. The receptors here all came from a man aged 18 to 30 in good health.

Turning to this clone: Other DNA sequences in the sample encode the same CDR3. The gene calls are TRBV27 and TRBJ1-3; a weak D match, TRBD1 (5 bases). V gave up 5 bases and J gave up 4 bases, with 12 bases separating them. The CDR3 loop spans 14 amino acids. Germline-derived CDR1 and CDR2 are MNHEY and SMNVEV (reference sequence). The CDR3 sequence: CASSRPGTGNTIYF. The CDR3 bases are TGTGCCAGCAGTCGCCCGGGGACGGGAAACACCATATATTTT.

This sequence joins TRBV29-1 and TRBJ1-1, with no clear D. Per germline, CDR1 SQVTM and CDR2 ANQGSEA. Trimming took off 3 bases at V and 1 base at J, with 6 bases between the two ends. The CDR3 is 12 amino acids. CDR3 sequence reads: CSVDSGNTEAFF. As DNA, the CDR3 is TGCAGCGTTGACTCAGGGAACACTGAAGCTTTCTTT.

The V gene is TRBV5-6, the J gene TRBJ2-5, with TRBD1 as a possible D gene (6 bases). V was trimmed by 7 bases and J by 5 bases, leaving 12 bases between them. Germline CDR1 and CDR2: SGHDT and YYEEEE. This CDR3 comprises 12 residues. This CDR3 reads CASGWGQETQYF. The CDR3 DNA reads TGTGCCAGCGGATGGGGGCAGGAGACCCAGTACTTC.

CDR3 protein: CASSEALLRETQYF. CDR3 bases: TGTGCCAGCAGTGAAGCGCTTCTTAGGGAGACCCAGTACTTC. The V gene is TRBV2, the J gene TRBJ2-5; unclear D gene. The V gene's germline CDR1 is SNHLY and CDR2 FYNNEI. The CDR3 extends over 14 amino acids. V lost 0 bases and J 5 bases, leaving 10 bases between the germline ends.

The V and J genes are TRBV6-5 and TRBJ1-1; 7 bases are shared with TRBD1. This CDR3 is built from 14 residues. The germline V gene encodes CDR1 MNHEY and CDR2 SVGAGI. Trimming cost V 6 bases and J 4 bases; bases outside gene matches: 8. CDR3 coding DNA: TGTGCCAGCAGGACCCCTGGGACAGTCACTGAAGCTTTCTTT. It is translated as CASRTPGTVTEAFF.

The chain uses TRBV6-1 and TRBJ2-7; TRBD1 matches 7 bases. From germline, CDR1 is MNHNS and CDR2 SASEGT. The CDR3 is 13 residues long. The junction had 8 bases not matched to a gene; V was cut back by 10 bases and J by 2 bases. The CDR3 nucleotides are TGTGCCACCCGAAGGGACAGACCCTACGAGCAGTACTTC. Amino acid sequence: CATRRDRPYEQYF.

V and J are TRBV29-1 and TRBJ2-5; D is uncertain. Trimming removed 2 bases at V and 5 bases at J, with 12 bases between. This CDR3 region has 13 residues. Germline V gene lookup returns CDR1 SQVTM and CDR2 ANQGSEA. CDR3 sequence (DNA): TGCAGCGTTGAAAGGCGGCTAGTGGAGACCCAGTACTTC. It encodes CSVERRLVETQYF.

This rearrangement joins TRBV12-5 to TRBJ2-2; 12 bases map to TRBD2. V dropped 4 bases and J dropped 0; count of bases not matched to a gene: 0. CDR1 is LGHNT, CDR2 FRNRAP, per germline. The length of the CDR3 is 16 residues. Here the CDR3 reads CASGWTSGANTGELFF. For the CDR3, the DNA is TGTGCTAGTGGTTGGACTAGCGGGGCGAACACCGGGGAGCTGTTTTTT. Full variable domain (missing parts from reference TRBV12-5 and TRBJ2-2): DARVTQTPRHKVTEMGQEVTMRCQPILGHNTVFWYRQTMMQGLELLAYFRNRAPLDDSGMPKDRFSAEMPDATLATLKIQPSEPRDSAVYFCASGWTSGANTGELFFGEGSRLTVL.

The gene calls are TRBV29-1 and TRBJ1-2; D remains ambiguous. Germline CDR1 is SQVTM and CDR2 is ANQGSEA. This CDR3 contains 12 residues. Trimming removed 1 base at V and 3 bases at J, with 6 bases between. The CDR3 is CSVEGSDYGYTF. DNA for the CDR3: TGCAGCGTTGAAGGGTCTGACTATGGCTACACCTTC.

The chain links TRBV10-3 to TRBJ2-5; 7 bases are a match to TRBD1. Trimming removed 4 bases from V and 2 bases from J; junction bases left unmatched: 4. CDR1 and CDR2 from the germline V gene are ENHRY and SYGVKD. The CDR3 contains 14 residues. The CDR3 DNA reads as TGTGCCATCAGTGGGGGACAGCCTCAAGAGACCCAGTACTTC. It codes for CAISGGQPQETQYF.

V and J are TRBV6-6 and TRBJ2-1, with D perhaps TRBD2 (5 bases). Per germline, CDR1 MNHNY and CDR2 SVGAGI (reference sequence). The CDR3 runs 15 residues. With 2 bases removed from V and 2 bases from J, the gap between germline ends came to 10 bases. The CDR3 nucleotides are TGTGCCAGCAGTTACCCAGCGGTTACCTACAATGAGCAGTTCTTC. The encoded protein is CASSYPAVTYNEQFF.

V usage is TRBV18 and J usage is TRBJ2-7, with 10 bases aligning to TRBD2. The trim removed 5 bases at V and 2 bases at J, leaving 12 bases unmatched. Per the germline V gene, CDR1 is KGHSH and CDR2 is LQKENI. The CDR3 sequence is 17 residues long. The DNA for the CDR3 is TGTGCCAGCTCAGCCGACGTTGGACTAGCGGTGACCTACGAGCAGTACTTC. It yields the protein CASSADVGLAVTYEQYF.

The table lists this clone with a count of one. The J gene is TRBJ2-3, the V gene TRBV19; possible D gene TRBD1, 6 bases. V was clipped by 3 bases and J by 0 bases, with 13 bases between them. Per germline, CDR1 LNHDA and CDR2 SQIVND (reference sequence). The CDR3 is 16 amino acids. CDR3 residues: CASSILGGESTDTQYF. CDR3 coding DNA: TGTGCCAGTAGTATTTTAGGGGGAGAAAGCACAGATACGCAGTATTTT.

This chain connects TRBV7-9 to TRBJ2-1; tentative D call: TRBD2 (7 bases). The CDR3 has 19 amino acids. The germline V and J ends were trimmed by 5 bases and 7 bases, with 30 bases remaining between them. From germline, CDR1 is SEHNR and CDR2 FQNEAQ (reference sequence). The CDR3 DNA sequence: TGTGCCAGCAGCCTATCCCTGGGGGGTAGGGGGGGCCGAAGAAATGAGCAGTTCTTC. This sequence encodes CASSLSLGGRGGRRNEQFF.

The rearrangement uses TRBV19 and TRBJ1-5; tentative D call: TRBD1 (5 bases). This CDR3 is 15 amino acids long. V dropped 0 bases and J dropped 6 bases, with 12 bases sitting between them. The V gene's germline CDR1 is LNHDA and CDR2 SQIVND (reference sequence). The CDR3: CASSIEGAPTQPQHF. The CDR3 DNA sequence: TGTGCCAGTAGTATAGAAGGGGCTCCCACTCAGCCCCAGCATTTT.

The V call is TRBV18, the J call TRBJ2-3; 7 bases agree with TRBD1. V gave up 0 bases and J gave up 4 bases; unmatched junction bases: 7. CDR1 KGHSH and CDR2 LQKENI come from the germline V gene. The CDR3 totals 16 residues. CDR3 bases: TGTGCCAGCTCACCACCCCTGACAGGGTTCGCAGATACGCAGTATTTT. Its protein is CASSPPLTGFADTQYF.

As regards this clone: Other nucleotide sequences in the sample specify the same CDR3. CDR3 protein: CASSLGTTDTQYF. In nucleotides, the CDR3 is TGTGCCAGCAGCTTAGGAACGACAGATACGCAGTATTTT. This chain connects TRBV7-9 to TRBJ2-3; no clear D gene. The germline gives CDR1 SEHNR, CDR2 FQNEAQ (reference sequence). The CDR3 is 13 residues long. Deletions cut 1 base from V and 3 bases from J, with 5 bases between.

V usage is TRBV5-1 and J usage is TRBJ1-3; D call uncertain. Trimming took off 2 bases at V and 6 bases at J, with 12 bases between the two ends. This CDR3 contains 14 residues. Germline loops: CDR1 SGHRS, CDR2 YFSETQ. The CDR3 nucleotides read TGCGCCAGCAGCTTACTGGGAGGACTAAACACCATATATTTT. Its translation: CASSLLGGLNTIYF.

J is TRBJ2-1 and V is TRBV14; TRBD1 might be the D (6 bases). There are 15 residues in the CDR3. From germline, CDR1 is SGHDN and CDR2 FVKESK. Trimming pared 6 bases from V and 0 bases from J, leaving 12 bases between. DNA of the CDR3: TGTGCCAGCAGAGAGGGGGTCAGCTCCTACAATGAGCAGTTCTTC. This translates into CASREGVSSYNEQFF.

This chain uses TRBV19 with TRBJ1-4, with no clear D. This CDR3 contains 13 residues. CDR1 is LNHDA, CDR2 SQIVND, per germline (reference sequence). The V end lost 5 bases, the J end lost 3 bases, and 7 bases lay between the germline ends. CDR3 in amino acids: CASSLQANEKLFF. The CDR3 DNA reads TGTGCCAGTAGTCTCCAGGCTAATGAAAAACTGTTTTTT. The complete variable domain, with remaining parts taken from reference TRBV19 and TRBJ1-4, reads DGGITQSPKYLFRKEGQNVTLSCEQNLNHDAMYWYRQDPGQGLRLIYYSQIVNDFQKGDIAEGYSVSREKKESFPLTVTSAQKNPTAFYLCASSLQANEKLFFGSGTQLSVL.